These 14 T cell receptor beta chains came from one sample sequenced in a study of blood T cell repertoires in COVID-19. Assay used: immunoSEQ multiplex PCR; TCRdb lists only in-frame clones, some missing. This sample has approximately 200,000 clones; about 80% occur once, and the top ten carry 2% to 2.5%. Input material: peripheral blood. The source of these receptors is a woman aged 55-69 years with acute or convalescent COVID-19.

The CDR3 is CASSRGQENTEAFF. CDR3 DNA sequence: TGTGCCAGTAGTAGGGGACAGGAGAACACTGAAGCTTTCTTT. The J gene is TRBJ1-1, the V gene TRBV19; 8 bases line up with TRBD1. This CDR3 region has 14 residues. Trimming removed 4 bases from V and 1 base from J; junction bases left unmatched: 2. In germline, CDR1 is LNHDA, CDR2 SQIVND (reference sequence).

The chain combines TRBV3-1 (or the pseudogene TRBV3-2) with TRBJ1-1; TRBD1 matches at 11 bases. Trimming at V came to 7 bases and at J to 2 bases, leaving 6 bases not matched to a gene. Germline CDR1 LGHDT, CDR2 YNNKEL (reference sequence). This CDR3 spans 15 amino acids. This CDR3 is CASTGQGAINTEAFF. Here the CDR3 DNA reads TGTGCCAGCACCGGACAGGGGGCGATTAACACTGAAGCTTTCTTT.

A remark on this clone: One junction end does not reproduce the germline sequence, and a read error may be involved. This chain joins TRBV19 and TRBJ1-1, with TRBD1 matching 10 bases. Germline V gene lookup returns CDR1 LNHDA and CDR2 SQIVND (reference sequence). There are 12 residues in the CDR3. The CDR3 coding sequence is TGTGCCAGTAGCATAGACAGGGGGCAAGCTTTCTTT. The encoded protein is CASSIDRGQAFF.

This clone was seen only a few times. The gene calls are TRBV27 and TRBJ1-1; TRBD1 matches 9 bases. The CDR3 length is 14 residues. Germline loops: CDR1 MNHEY, CDR2 SMNVEV (reference sequence). V lost 5 bases and J lost 4; bases outside the gene matches: 5. Here the CDR3 reads CASSHRGPSTEAFF. Written as DNA, the CDR3 is TGTGCCAGCAGTCACAGGGGGCCGAGCACTGAAGCTTTCTTT.

The gene calls are TRBV5-1 and TRBJ1-1; possibly TRBD1 for D (5 bases). Trimming removed 3 bases from V and 2 bases from J, with 14 bases in between. Germline V gene data show CDR1 as SGHRS and CDR2 as YFSETQ. There are 15 residues in the CDR3. The CDR3, as DNA: TGCGCCAGCAGCTCAATACAGGTCGGTAACACTGAAGCTTTCTTT. This codes for CASSSIQVGNTEAFF. Variable domain in full (rest from reference TRBV5-1 and TRBJ1-1): KAGVTQTPRYLIKTRGQQVTLSCSPISGHRSVSWYQQTPGQGLQFLFEYFSETQRNKGNFPGRFSGRQFSNSRSEMNVSTLELGDSALYLCASSSIQVGNTEAFFGQGTRLTVV.

The J gene is TRBJ2-7, the V gene TRBV5-4, with D tentatively TRBD2 (6 bases). V was pared by 3 bases and J by 0 bases, with 19 bases between. This CDR3 contains 17 residues. Per the germline V gene, CDR1 is SGHNT and CDR2 is YYREEE (reference sequence). The CDR3 DNA follows: TGTGCCAGCAGCTACCCAAAAATCGGAGGGAGCTCCTACGAGCAGTACTTC. Translated: CASSYPKIGGSSYEQYF.

This clone was seen more than once but under ten times. The junction differs from germline at one of its ends, possibly a read error. CDR3 nucleotide sequence: TGTCACCCGGGAGGGCAGCCGAATTCACCCCTCCACTTT. Its protein product is CHPGGQPNSPLHF. This chain links TRBV10-1 with TRBJ1-6; D remains unclear. The CDR3 length is 13 residues. Germline CDR1 WNHNN, CDR2 SYGVQD (reference sequence).

The chain combines TRBV30 with TRBJ2-2, with D perhaps matching TRBD2 (6 bases). The V gene's germline CDR1 is GTSNPN and CDR2 SVGIG (reference sequence). V was trimmed by 2 bases and J by 5 bases, leaving 12 bases between them. CDR3 length: 14 amino acids. CDR3 residues: CAWSHGGTTGELFF. Here the CDR3 DNA reads TGTGCCTGGAGTCACGGGGGAACAACCGGGGAGCTGTTTTTT.

The V gene is TRBV30, the J gene TRBJ1-5; 11 nucleotides line up with TRBD1. V dropped 1 base and J dropped 6; count of bases not matched to a gene: 2. Looked up from germline, CDR1 is GTSNPN and CDR2 is SVGIG (reference sequence). The CDR3 is made up of 14 amino acids. Written as DNA, the CDR3 is TGTGCCTGGAGTGGGACAGGGGGCGGTCAGCCCCAGCATTTT. Protein sequence: CAWSGTGGGQPQHF.

This clone was seen only once. V gene TRBV18 combines with J gene TRBJ2-2; 10 nucleotides line up with TRBD1. Germline V gives CDR1 KGHSH, CDR2 LQKENI. The CDR3 is 17 residues long. Trimming cost V 4 bases and J 0 bases; bases outside gene matches: 5. DNA for the CDR3: TGTGCCAGCTCACTTAAGGGACAGGGGACGAACACCGGGGAGCTGTTTTTT. Protein: CASSLKGQGTNTGELFF.

The rearrangement joins TRBV7-9 to TRBJ1-4, with D hard to call. Germline V gene sequence: CDR1 SEHNR, CDR2 FQNEAQ (reference sequence). V lost 4 bases and J 8 bases, leaving 17 bases between the germline ends. This CDR3 spans 15 amino acids. The CDR3 region is CASSSRGAEGEKLFF. CDR3 nucleotide sequence: TGTGCCAGCAGCTCCCGGGGAGCGGAAGGGGAAAAACTGTTTTTT.

V usage is TRBV20-1 and J usage is TRBJ1-5; tentatively, D is TRBD1 (5 bases). The V and J ends lost 3 bases and 2 bases respectively, with 11 bases between them. The CDR3 has 14 amino acids. Germline V gene lookup returns CDR1 DFQATT and CDR2 SNEGSKA (reference sequence). The CDR3 is CSASGGVGNQPQHF. The DNA of the CDR3 is TGCAGTGCTAGTGGGGGGGTGGGCAATCAGCCCCAGCATTTT.

The V and J genes are TRBV12-3 or TRBV12-4 and TRBJ1-1; possibly TRBD1 for D (6 bases). CDR3 length: 13 residues. The V end lost 6 bases, the J end lost 11 bases, and 19 bases lay between the germline ends. This CDR3 is CASRSLTGPRAFF. CDR3 coding DNA: TGTGCCAGCAGGTCCCTGACAGGACCGAGGGCTTTCTTT.

V gene TRBV19 combines with J gene TRBJ1-5; D gene ambiguous. The germline V gene encodes CDR1 LNHDA and CDR2 SQIVND (reference sequence). The CDR3 length is 14 residues. V lost 3 bases and J lost 7, with 13 bases in between. In DNA, the CDR3 is TGTGCCAGTAGTATCCCCCAAAGCAGGCAGCCCCAGCATTTT. Residues: CASSIPQSRQPQHF.